This T cell receptor (beta chain) was obtained from a study of TIL therapy for anti-PD-1-resistant metastatic lung cancer. At the level of the study: Tumors had a median PD-L1 proportion score of about 6.6%. Four tumors were EGFR-mutant and two were ALK-rearranged.

Time point described: pre-treatment sample, taken before nivolumab and TIL therapy. Enrollment ran from October 2017 to early 2020. The libraries were made with immunoSEQ v3. Profiling relied on immunoSEQ multiplex PCR, and the TCRdb table lists in-frame clones only, not all of them. Of 35,000 to 55,000 clones in the sample, around 80% were seen once. On this clone itself: Antigen specificity is unknown.

Study observations and caveats: TIL clonotype persistence in blood showed no apparent association with response.

V was shortened by 6 bases and J by 2 bases, with 16 bases between the two germline ends. The CDR3 length is 15 residues. Germline loops: CDR1 LNHDA, CDR2 SQIVND (reference sequence). The sample in question was blood, obtained at baseline. The V gene is TRBV19, the J gene TRBJ1-2, with a weak D call TRBD1 (5 bases). This clonotype was sampled from a man in his 70s with non-small cell lung cancer. The CDR3 protein is CASRTLRDGNYGYTF. The CDR3 DNA follows: TGTGCCAGTAGGACATTAAGGGACGGGAACTATGGCTACACCTTC.